This T cell receptor (beta chain) is drawn from a study of PD-1 blockade in classical Hodgkin lymphoma. This clone appeared once. Its antigen is still unknown. Autologous stem cell transplantation was followed by relapse in every patient, and brentuximab vedotin exposure varied. Study conclusions and caveats: CD4+ TCR diversity, unlike CD8+, climbed significantly by C4D1.

Here immunoSEQ multiplex PCR was the method, and the copy in TCRdb shows in-frame clones only, minus some. The sample lists 55,000 to 80,000 clones, about 92% seen once, with approximately 8.1% in the top ten. Losses at the gene ends were 3 bases for V and 8 bases for J; bases not matched to a gene: 3. CDR3 size: 14 residues. Germline assignment: CDR1 SEHNR and CDR2 FQNEAQ (reference sequence). The receptor comes from a human donor with classical Hodgkin lymphoma. The starting material was peripheral blood mononuclear cells (PBMCs), obtained at baseline. The chain uses TRBV7-9 and TRBJ1-4, with TRBD1 identical over 10 bases. For the CDR3, the DNA is TGTGCCAGCAGCTTGGGACAGGGGAGGGAAAAACTGTTTTTT. This translates into CASSLGQGREKLFF.